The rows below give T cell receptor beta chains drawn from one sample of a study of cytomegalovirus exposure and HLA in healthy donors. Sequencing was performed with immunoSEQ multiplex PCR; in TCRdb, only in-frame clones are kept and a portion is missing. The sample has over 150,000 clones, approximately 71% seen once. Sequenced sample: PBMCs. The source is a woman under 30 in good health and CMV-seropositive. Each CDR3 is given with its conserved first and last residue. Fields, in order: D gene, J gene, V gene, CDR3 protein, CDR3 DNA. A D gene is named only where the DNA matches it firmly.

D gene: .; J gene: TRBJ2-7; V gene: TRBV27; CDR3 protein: CASTTASGTGGEQYF; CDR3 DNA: TGTGCCAGCACCACAGCTTCCGGAACCGGAGGCGAGCAGTACTTC
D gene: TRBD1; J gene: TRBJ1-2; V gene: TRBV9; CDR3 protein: CASSQSGGYGYTF; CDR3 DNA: TGTGCCAGCAGCCAGTCAGGGGGCTATGGCTACACCTTC
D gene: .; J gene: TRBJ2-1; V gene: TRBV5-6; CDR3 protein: CASSPWTVSYNEQFF; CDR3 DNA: TGTGCCAGCAGCCCTTGGACAGTTTCCTACAATGAGCAGTTCTTC
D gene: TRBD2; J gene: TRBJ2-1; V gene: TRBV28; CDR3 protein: CASRTSGSSYNEQFF; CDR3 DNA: TGTGCCAGCAGAACCAGCGGGAGCTCCTACAATGAGCAGTTCTTC
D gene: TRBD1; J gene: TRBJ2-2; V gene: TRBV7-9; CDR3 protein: CASPRGLDTGELFF; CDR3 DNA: TGTGCCAGCCCAAGGGGGCTGGATACCGGGGAGCTGTTTTTT
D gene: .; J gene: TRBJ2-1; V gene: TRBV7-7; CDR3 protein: CASSLEAGSHNEQFF; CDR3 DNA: TGTGCTAGCAGCTTAGAGGCAGGGTCGCACAATGAGCAGTTCTTC
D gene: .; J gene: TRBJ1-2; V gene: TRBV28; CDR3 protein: CASTFRQLAGYTF; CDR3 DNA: TGTGCCAGCACTTTTAGACAGTTGGCTGGCTACACCTTC
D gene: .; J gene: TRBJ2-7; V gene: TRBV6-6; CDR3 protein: CASSYPLGGQYF; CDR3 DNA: TGTGCCAGCAGTTACCCCCTAGGGGGGCAGTACTTC
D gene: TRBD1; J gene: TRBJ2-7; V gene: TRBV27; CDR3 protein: CASSLSRTGGASYEQYF; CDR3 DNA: TGTGCCAGCAGTTTATCAAGGACAGGGGGCGCATCCTACGAGCAGTACTTC
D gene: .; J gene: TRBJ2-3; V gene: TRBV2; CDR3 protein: CASSGDYTDTQYF; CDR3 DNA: TGTGCCAGCAGTGGTGACTACACAGATACGCAGTATTTT
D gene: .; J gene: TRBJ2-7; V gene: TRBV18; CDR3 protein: CASSPPSGSGYEQYF; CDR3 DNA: TGTGCCAGCTCACCACCGTCAGGGTCGGGCTACGAGCAGTACTTC
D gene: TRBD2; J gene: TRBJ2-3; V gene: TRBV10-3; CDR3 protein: CAISPKGTSGRAPDTQYF; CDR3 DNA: TGTGCCATCAGTCCAAAAGGGACTAGCGGGAGAGCCCCAGATACGCAGTATTTT